This entry lists 4 T cell receptor beta chains sequenced from one sample in a study of shared clonotypes between healthy human individuals. Sequencing was performed with immunoSEQ multiplex PCR; in TCRdb, only in-frame clones are kept and a portion is missing. The sample has millions of clones; over 85% are singletons. Source material: naive CD4+ T cells sorted from blood. Indicated subset: CD45RA+ positively selected. All receptors derive from a man between 18 and 29 years old in good health.

The V and J genes are TRBV4-2 and TRBJ2-2, with 7 bases lining up with TRBD2. Unmatched junction bases numbered 2, after V lost 3 bases and J lost 4 bases. Looked up from germline, CDR1 is LGHNA and CDR2 is YNFKEQ. This CDR3 contains 14 residues. CDR3: CASSQGRATGELFF. The DNA for the CDR3 is TGTGCCAGCAGCCAGGGGAGGGCCACCGGGGAGCTGTTTTTT.

V gene TRBV6-5 combines with J gene TRBJ2-3; the D gene is possibly TRBD1 (6 bases). Deletions cut 6 bases from V and 2 bases from J, with 12 bases between. CDR1 and CDR2 from the germline V gene are MNHEY and SVGAGI. The CDR3 length is 14 residues. CDR3 amino acids: CASRRQANTDTQYF. The CDR3 DNA is TGTGCCAGCAGGAGACAGGCTAACACAGATACGCAGTATTTT.

Only one count was recorded for this clone. This CDR3 is also generated by other DNA sequences in the sample. J is TRBJ2-3 and V is TRBV5-1; unclear D gene. The germline V gene has CDR1 SGHRS and CDR2 YFSETQ. The CDR3 runs to 15 residues. Trimming pared 0 bases from V and 0 bases from J, leaving 8 bases between. As DNA, the CDR3 is TGCGCCAGCAGCTTGGTACTGGCCAGCACAGATACGCAGTATTTT. Residues: CASSLVLASTDTQYF. The full variable domain, its missing parts supplied by reference TRBV5-1 and TRBJ2-3, is KAGVTQTPRYLIKTRGQQVTLSCSPISGHRSVSWYQQTPGQGLQFLFEYFSETQRNKGNFPGRFSGRQFSNSRSEMNVSTLELGDSALYLCASSLVLASTDTQYFGPGTRLTVL.

This chain links TRBV2 with TRBJ2-1, with 13 nucleotides matching TRBD2. The germline CDR1 and CDR2 sequences are SNHLY and FYNNEI. This CDR3 has 14 amino acids. V trimming: 6 bases; J trimming: 7 bases; junction bases outside the gene matches: 3. CDR3 protein: CASRGTSGVNEQFF. For the CDR3, the DNA is TGTGCCAGCAGGGGGACTAGCGGGGTAAATGAGCAGTTCTTC.